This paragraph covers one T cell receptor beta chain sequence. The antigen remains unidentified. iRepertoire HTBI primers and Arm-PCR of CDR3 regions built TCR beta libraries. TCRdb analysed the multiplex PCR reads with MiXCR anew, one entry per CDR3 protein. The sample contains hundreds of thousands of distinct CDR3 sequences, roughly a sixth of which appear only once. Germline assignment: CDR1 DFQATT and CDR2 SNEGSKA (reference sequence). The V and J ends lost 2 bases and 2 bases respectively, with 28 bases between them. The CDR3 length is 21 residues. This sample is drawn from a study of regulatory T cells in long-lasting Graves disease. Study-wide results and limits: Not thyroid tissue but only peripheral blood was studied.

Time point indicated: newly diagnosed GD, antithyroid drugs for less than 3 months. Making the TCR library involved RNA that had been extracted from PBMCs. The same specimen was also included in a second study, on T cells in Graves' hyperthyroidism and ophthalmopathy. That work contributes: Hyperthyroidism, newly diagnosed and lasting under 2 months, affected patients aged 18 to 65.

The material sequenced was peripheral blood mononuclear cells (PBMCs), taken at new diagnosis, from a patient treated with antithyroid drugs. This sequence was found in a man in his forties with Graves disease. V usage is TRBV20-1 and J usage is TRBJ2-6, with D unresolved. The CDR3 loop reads CSARKVTAKAPALAGANVLTF. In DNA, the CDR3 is TGCAGTGCTAGAAAGGTTACAGCCAAAGCTCCCGCTCTAGCTGGGGCCAACGTCCTGACTTTC.